The 21 T cell receptor beta chains reported below all come from one sample, sequenced in a study of PD-1 blockade in classical Hodgkin lymphoma. Relapse after autologous stem cell transplantation occurred in every patient, and brentuximab vedotin exposure varied. The protocol was immunoSEQ multiplex PCR, while the TCRdb copy is restricted to in-frame clones and leaves out a portion. The data show about 41,000 clones, 76% seen once. The input for sequencing was peripheral blood mononuclear cells (PBMCs), taken at baseline. Source of these receptors: a human donor with classical Hodgkin lymphoma.

Written as DNA, the CDR3 is TGTGCCAGCAGTCTGAGGCCCGGGGCCTCGGGTGAAAAACTGTTTTTT. It codes for CASSLRPGASGEKLFF. The gene calls are TRBV27 and TRBJ1-4; TRBD1 might be the D (5 bases). The V end was cut by 5 bases, the J end by 7 bases, with 20 bases between. Germline CDR1 reads MNHEY; CDR2 reads SMNVEV (reference sequence). CDR3 length: 16 residues.

V usage is TRBV19 and J usage is TRBJ1-1, with a tentative D call TRBD1 (6 bases). V was clipped by 5 bases and J by 5 bases, with 18 bases between them. Germline CDR1 and CDR2: LNHDA and SQIVND (reference sequence). The CDR3 spans 15 residues. The CDR3 DNA sequence: TGTGCCAGTAGTGTACCACAGGGTAGGGGGACTGAAGCTTTCTTT. It specifies CASSVPQGRGTEAFF.

This clone appeared a single time. The chain is built from TRBV5-6 and TRBJ2-2, with a tentative D call TRBD2 (6 bases). The CDR3 has 13 amino acids. Per the germline V gene, CDR1 is SGHDT and CDR2 is YYEEEE. Trimming removed 0 bases at V and 15 bases at J, with 15 bases between. The CDR3 protein is CASSLGPQGGMFF. CDR3 in DNA: TGTGCCAGCAGCTTGGGGCCGCAGGGAGGAATGTTTTTT.

This clone occurred a few times. CDR3: CASSPWTNEKLFF. The CDR3 DNA reads as TGTGCCAGCAGCCCTTGGACGAATGAAAAACTGTTTTTT. This sequence joins TRBV7-9 and TRBJ1-4; the D is unclear. Trimming pared 5 bases from V and 5 bases from J, leaving 9 bases between. The CDR3 has 13 amino acids. The germline CDR1 and CDR2 sequences are SEHNR and FQNEAQ (reference sequence).

The chain uses TRBV27 and TRBJ2-7; 15 nucleotides match TRBD2. Unmatched junction bases numbered 11, after V lost 2 bases and J lost 0 bases. This CDR3 region has 20 residues. Looked up from germline, CDR1 is MNHEY and CDR2 is SMNVEV (reference sequence). For the CDR3, the DNA is TGTGCCAGCAGTTTAAGAATTCCGGGACTAGCGGGAGGCCGCTCCTACGAGCAGTACTTC. This sequence encodes CASSLRIPGLAGGRSYEQYF.

The chain couples TRBV27 to TRBJ1-2; 8 positions match TRBD1. V shed 4 bases, J shed 6 bases, and the junction held 10 bases outside the gene matches. Germline CDR1 and CDR2: MNHEY and SMNVEV (reference sequence). This CDR3 comprises 15 residues. CDR3 DNA: TGTGCCAGCAGTTCTCGACAGGGGTGGACGGATGGCTACACCTTC. Its translation: CASSSRQGWTDGYTF.

The chain employs TRBV28 and TRBJ1-2; D not resolved. This CDR3 is 13 amino acids long. In germline, CDR1 is MDHEN, CDR2 SYDVKM. Trimming cost V 2 bases and J 8 bases, with 12 bases left between them. The CDR3 sequence: CASSLPDLIGYTF. For the CDR3, the DNA is TGTGCCAGCAGTTTACCAGACCTTATAGGCTACACCTTC.

This clone was found once. This chain uses TRBV2 with TRBJ2-2, with D uncertain. Trimming stripped 5 bases from V and 5 bases from J, with 9 bases between. Germline V CDR1 and CDR2: SNHLY, FYNNEI. The CDR3 is 13 amino acids. This CDR3 is CASSSLGTGELFF. The CDR3 DNA reads TGTGCCAGCAGTTCCCTAGGGACCGGGGAGCTGTTTTTT. The entire variable domain, with the rest obtained from reference TRBV2 and TRBJ2-2, is as follows: EPEVTQTPSHQVTQMGQEVILRCVPISNHLYFYWYRQILGQKVEFLVSFYNNEISEKSEIFDDQFSVERPDGSNFTLKIRSTKLEDSAMYFCASSSLGTGELFFGEGSRLTVL.

The chain uses TRBV19 and TRBJ2-3; 7 nucleotides align to TRBD2. V gave up 3 bases and J gave up 6 bases; unmatched junction bases: 12. The germline V gene encodes CDR1 LNHDA and CDR2 SQIVND (reference sequence). The CDR3 runs 16 residues. The CDR3 here is CASSIGLAVARDTQYF. The CDR3 DNA sequence: TGTGCCAGTAGTATCGGTCTAGCGGTAGCTCGTGATACGCAGTATTTT.

The rearrangement links TRBV19 to TRBJ1-3, with D possibly matching TRBD1 (5 bases). Germline-derived CDR1 and CDR2 are LNHDA and SQIVND (reference sequence). V was trimmed by 6 bases and J by 3 bases, leaving 15 bases between them. This CDR3 has 15 amino acids. The CDR3 spells CASRVGATGGNTIYF. DNA for the CDR3: TGTGCCAGTAGGGTAGGGGCGACCGGTGGAAACACCATATATTTT.

This chain joins TRBV6-1 and TRBJ1-5, with 10 bases fitting TRBD1. Per the germline V gene, CDR1 is MNHNS and CDR2 is SASEGT. The CDR3 sequence is 15 residues long. Losses at the gene ends were 8 bases for V and 2 bases for J; bases not matched to a gene: 6. The CDR3 region is CASQGTGDRNQPQHF. In DNA form, the CDR3 reads TGTGCCAGCCAAGGGACAGGGGACCGCAATCAGCCCCAGCATTTT.

V usage is TRBV11-2 and J usage is TRBJ2-2; 8 nucleotides match TRBD1. Germline V CDR1 and CDR2: SGHAT, FQNNGV. There are 19 residues in the CDR3. With V trimmed by 2 bases and J by 1 base, 12 bases remained unmatched. CDR3 residues: CASSLRRTGQGLNTGELFF. In DNA form, the CDR3 reads TGTGCCAGCAGCTTAAGGCGGACAGGACAGGGCCTGAACACCGGGGAGCTGTTTTTT.

The chain joins TRBV6-5 to TRBJ1-6; tentative D call: TRBD1 (5 bases). Germline CDR1 MNHEY, CDR2 SVGAGI. Trimming stripped 6 bases from V and 5 bases from J, with 14 bases between. The CDR3 spans 15 residues. CDR3 nucleotide sequence: TGTGCCAGCAGACCCGGACACCTAGATAATTCACCCCTCCACTTT. Protein sequence: CASRPGHLDNSPLHF.

This chain uses TRBV7-9 with TRBJ2-5, with D possibly TRBD2 on 5 matching bases. The germline V and J ends were trimmed by 1 base and 1 base, with 10 bases remaining between them. From germline, CDR1 is SEHNR and CDR2 FQNEAQ (reference sequence). This CDR3 contains 15 residues. CDR3 in amino acids: CASSLVPAGQETQYF. The DNA for the CDR3 is TGTGCCAGCAGCTTAGTTCCGGCGGGCCAAGAGACCCAGTACTTC. The whole variable domain, filled in from reference TRBV7-9 and TRBJ2-5, reads DTGVSQNPRHKITKRGQNVTFRCDPISEHNRLYWYRQTLGQGPEFLTYFQNEAQLEKSRLLSDRFSAERPKGSFSTLEIQRTEQGDSAMYLCASSLVPAGQETQYFGPGTRLLVL.

J is TRBJ2-3 and V is TRBV7-9, with D maybe TRBD1 (6 bases). Between the trimmed V and J ends, which lost 5 bases and 4 bases, there was a span of 10 bases. CDR3 length: 13 residues. Germline CDR1 SEHNR, CDR2 FQNEAQ (reference sequence). The DNA for the CDR3 is TGTGCCAGCAGCCAACAGGGCGCAGATACGCAGTATTTT. It codes for CASSQQGADTQYF. Based on the CDR3 plus reference TRBV7-9 and TRBJ2-3, the full variable domain is DTGVSQNPRHKITKRGQNVTFRCDPISEHNRLYWYRQTLGQGPEFLTYFQNEAQLEKSRLLSDRFSAERPKGSFSTLEIQRTEQGDSAMYLCASSQQGADTQYFGPGTRLTVL.

This chain links TRBV6-6 with TRBJ1-2; D not resolved. CDR3 length equals 13 residues. Deletions cut 2 bases from V and 1 base from J, with 5 bases between. Germline V gene data show CDR1 as MNHNY and CDR2 as SVGAGI (reference sequence). This CDR3 is CASSYGNNYGYTF. CDR3 in DNA: TGTGCCAGCAGTTACGGGAATAACTATGGCTACACCTTC.

J is TRBJ2-3 and V is TRBV7-3; D unresolved. The germline V and J ends were trimmed by 2 bases and 4 bases, with 10 bases remaining between them. CDR3 length equals 14 residues. Germline values: CDR1 SGHTA, CDR2 FQGTGA. The CDR3 DNA sequence: TGTGCCAGCAGCTTAGCCGGGCAGGCAGATACGCAGTATTTT. Translating gives CASSLAGQADTQYF.

The CDR3 nucleotides are TGTGCCAGCAGTTACAGGACTAGCGAGGGCATTCAGTACTTC. This translates into CASSYRTSEGIQYF. The V gene is TRBV6-5, the J gene TRBJ2-4; 9 nucleotides align to TRBD2. The ends lost 2 bases at V and 9 bases at J; junction bases unmatched: 5. The CDR3 is made up of 14 amino acids. CDR1 is MNHEY and CDR2 is SVGAGI in the germline V gene.

The chain employs TRBV19 and TRBJ2-3, with 9 bases lining up with TRBD1. Trimming removed 4 bases from V and 1 base from J; junction bases left unmatched: 6. This CDR3 has 16 amino acids. Germline-derived CDR1 and CDR2 are LNHDA and SQIVND (reference sequence). CDR3 residues: CASSNWDREGTDTQYF. In DNA, the CDR3 is TGTGCCAGTAGTAACTGGGACAGGGAGGGCACAGATACGCAGTATTTT.

The chain carries TRBV7-8 and TRBJ2-1; 11 bases align to TRBD2. J was trimmed by 2 bases and V by 5 bases; bases with no gene match: 2. This CDR3 contains 15 residues. Germline CDR1 reads SGHVS; CDR2 reads FQNEAQ. Here the CDR3 DNA reads TGTGCCAGCAGCCCTAGCGGGAGGACCTACAATGAGCAGTTCTTC. Protein product: CASSPSGRTYNEQFF.

The genes are TRBV6-5 and TRBJ2-5, with D perhaps matching TRBD1 (7 bases). The germline V gene has CDR1 MNHEY and CDR2 SVGAGI. V was pared by 2 bases and J by 7 bases, with 14 bases between. This CDR3 comprises 14 residues. CDR3 protein: CASSYPGQGGTQYF. The CDR3 DNA reads TGTGCCAGCAGTTACCCGGGCCAGGGGGGGACCCAGTACTTC.